What follows are 29 T cell receptor beta chains derived from one specimen sequenced in a study of a mutant IDH1 vaccine in newly diagnosed glioma. Their antigens are not known. The time point is: week 35, safety follow-up. Alongside topical imiquimod, each dose of vaccine comprised 300 ug of mutant IDH1 20-mer peptide. Generated by immunoSEQ multiplex PCR, the TCRdb table keeps only in-frame clones and is missing some. The sample records 50,000 to 70,000 clones, 80% to 85% being singletons. Source: PBMCs, taken from a glioma patient whose treatment included an IDH1 peptide vaccine. The receptors here all came from a man younger than 40 with glioma.

The J gene is TRBJ2-7, the V gene TRBV18; D possibly corresponds to TRBD1 (5 bases). CDR3 size: 15 residues. The germline V and J ends were trimmed by 0 bases and 4 bases, with 13 bases remaining between them. CDR1 is KGHSH, CDR2 LQKENI, per germline. The CDR3 is CASSPPSQGGYEQYF. The CDR3 DNA follows: TGTGCCAGCTCACCACCTTCGCAGGGTGGGTACGAGCAGTACTTC.

V usage is TRBV28 and J usage is TRBJ1-5; possibly TRBD1 for D (6 bases). The CDR3 loop spans 15 amino acids. Trimming pared 2 bases from V and 3 bases from J, leaving 11 bases between. The germline CDR1 and CDR2 sequences are MDHEN and SYDVKM. CDR3 in amino acids: CASSLAGAYNQPQHF. DNA for the CDR3: TGTGCCAGCAGTTTAGCGGGGGCGTACAATCAGCCCCAGCATTTT.

The chain links TRBV7-2 to TRBJ1-2, with a possible D match to TRBD1 (5 bases). The germline V gene encodes CDR1 SGHTA and CDR2 FQGNSA. V lost 0 bases to trimming and J lost 8 bases, with 13 bases between them. The CDR3 covers 14 residues. The CDR3 reads CASSLARGSGGYTF. DNA of the CDR3: TGTGCCAGCAGCTTAGCTAGGGGTTCTGGGGGCTACACCTTC.

The V call is TRBV7-2, the J call TRBJ2-7; 10 bases agree with TRBD1. This CDR3 is 18 amino acids long. V lost 4 bases, J lost 1 base, and 13 bases stayed unmatched. Germline V lookup: CDR1 SGHTA, CDR2 FQGNSA. The CDR3 sequence: CASSSSHPGTGESYEQYF. As DNA, the CDR3 is TGTGCCAGCAGCTCGTCCCACCCGGGGACAGGGGAATCCTACGAGCAGTACTTC.

The gene calls are TRBV5-1 and TRBJ2-5, with D maybe TRBD1 (5 bases). V dropped 1 base and J dropped 3 bases, with 13 bases sitting between them. In germline, CDR1 is SGHRS, CDR2 YFSETQ. This CDR3 is built from 15 residues. CDR3 residues: CASSLNIQGKETQYF. DNA for the CDR3: TGCGCCAGCAGCTTGAACATCCAGGGAAAAGAGACCCAGTACTTC.

There are a few counts of this clone. The genes are TRBV6-1 and TRBJ2-1, with 7 bases aligning to TRBD1. This CDR3 comprises 16 residues. V was clipped by 4 bases and J by 7 bases; unmatched bases: 13. Looked up from germline, CDR1 is MNHNS and CDR2 is SASEGT. The CDR3 is CASSVETGDPWNEQFF. DNA for the CDR3: TGTGCCAGCAGTGTAGAAACAGGGGACCCCTGGAATGAGCAGTTCTTC.

This sequence joins TRBV2 and TRBJ2-1; weak D call: TRBD2 (6 bases). V lost 3 bases, J lost 0 bases, and 15 bases lay in between. CDR1 is SNHLY and CDR2 is FYNNEI in the germline V gene. The CDR3 length is 17 residues. DNA for the CDR3: TGTGCCAGCAGTGAGCCGGAGGACTACCTCTCCTACAATGAGCAGTTCTTC. Amino acids: CASSEPEDYLSYNEQFF.

The rearrangement links TRBV5-1 to TRBJ2-6; D unresolved. V was trimmed by 4 bases and J by 2 bases, leaving 19 bases between them. Germline lookup yields CDR1 SGHRS and CDR2 YFSETQ. The CDR3 has 18 amino acids. CDR3 in amino acids: CASSPLIRVRAGANVLTF. CDR3 sequence (DNA): TGCGCCAGCAGCCCTTTAATAAGGGTTAGAGCTGGGGCCAACGTCCTGACTTTC. Full variable domain (missing parts from reference TRBV5-1 and TRBJ2-6): KAGVTQTPRYLIKTRGQQVTLSCSPISGHRSVSWYQQTPGQGLQFLFEYFSETQRNKGNFPGRFSGRQFSNSRSEMNVSTLELGDSALYLCASSPLIRVRAGANVLTFGAGSRLTVL.

Only one count was recorded for this clone. V is TRBV18 and J is TRBJ2-3; D not resolved. The germline V and J ends were trimmed by 4 bases and 2 bases, with 4 bases remaining between them. Germline CDR1 reads KGHSH; CDR2 reads LQKENI. This CDR3 has 12 amino acids. CDR3 protein: CASSLYTDTQYF. As DNA, the CDR3 is TGTGCCAGCTCACTATACACAGATACGCAGTATTTT.

The chain has TRBV5-4 and TRBJ2-7; 8 nucleotides line up with TRBD1. The CDR3 contains 16 residues. Germline V gene data show CDR1 as SGHNT and CDR2 as YYREEE (reference sequence). J was trimmed by 2 bases and V by 2 bases; bases with no gene match: 9. CDR3 loop: CASSFGSGTGTYEQYF. The CDR3 DNA reads TGTGCCAGCAGCTTCGGCTCCGGGACAGGTACCTACGAGCAGTACTTC.

The chain combines TRBV6-5 with TRBJ2-3; 7 bases line up with TRBD1. The CDR3 has 15 residues. Unmatched junction bases numbered 5, after V lost 3 bases and J lost 2 bases. Per the germline V gene, CDR1 is MNHEY and CDR2 is SVGAGI. CDR3 sequence: CASSYLGQPTDTQYF. The CDR3 DNA reads as TGTGCCAGCAGTTATTTGGGACAGCCCACAGATACGCAGTATTTT.

V gene TRBV5-1 combines with J gene TRBJ2-2, with 9 bases that match TRBD1. The CDR3 has 14 residues. CDR1 is SGHRS and CDR2 is YFSETQ in the germline V gene. V shed 5 bases and J 7 bases; nucleotides not matched to a gene: 6. CDR3 sequence (DNA): TGCGCCAGCAGTACCGACAGGGGGTTCGGGGAGCTGTTTTTT. Amino acid sequence: CASSTDRGFGELFF.

The rearrangement links TRBV7-9 to TRBJ2-1; 9 positions match TRBD2. V was pared by 0 bases and J by 2 bases, with 8 bases of the junction left unmatched. The CDR3 spans 18 residues. The V gene's germline CDR1 is SEHNR and CDR2 FQNEAQ (reference sequence). The CDR3 region is CASSLAFSSGVTYNEQFF. The CDR3, as DNA: TGTGCCAGCAGCTTAGCCTTCTCTAGCGGGGTGACCTACAATGAGCAGTTCTTC. Drawing the rest from reference TRBV7-9 and TRBJ2-1, the complete variable domain is DTGVSQNPRHKITKRGQNVTFRCDPISEHNRLYWYRQTLGQGPEFLTYFQNEAQLEKSRLLSDRFSAERPKGSFSTLEIQRTEQGDSAMYLCASSLAFSSGVTYNEQFFGPGTRLTVL.

This clone was found once. CDR3 bases: TGTGCCAGCAGCTTGTTTGGCGGGTACGAGCAGTACTTC. Amino acids: CASSLFGGYEQYF. The V gene is TRBV5-5, the J gene TRBJ2-7; D perhaps matches TRBD2 (5 bases). V lost 1 base, J lost 4 bases, and 9 bases lay in between. CDR3 length: 13 amino acids. Looked up from germline, CDR1 is SGHKS and CDR2 is YYEKEE (reference sequence).

This clone was counted a few times. This same CDR3 is encoded by further DNA sequences in the sample. This chain connects TRBV4-1 to TRBJ1-1; no reliable D call. The V and J ends lost 0 bases and 1 base respectively, with 6 bases between them. This CDR3 is built from 14 residues. CDR1 MGHRA and CDR2 YSYEKL come from the germline V gene. CDR3 nucleotides: TGCGCCAGCAGCCAAGAAGGCGGGAACACTGAAGCTTTCTTT. This encodes CASSQEGGNTEAFF.

This chain connects TRBV18 to TRBJ1-2; 7 positions agree with TRBD1. There are 16 residues in the CDR3. Germline V gives CDR1 KGHSH, CDR2 LQKENI. Trimming cost V 1 base and J 0 bases; bases outside gene matches: 5. The CDR3 DNA is TGTGCCAGCTCACCACGTGACAGGGCCTCTAACTATGGCTACACCTTC. Residues: CASSPRDRASNYGYTF.

This clone was detected only once. The rearrangement links TRBV5-6 to TRBJ1-3; 7 nucleotides agree with TRBD1. The CDR3 is 14 residues long. In germline, CDR1 is SGHDT, CDR2 YYEEEE. V lost 4 bases, J lost 4 bases, and 5 bases stayed unmatched. CDR3 coding DNA: TGTGCCAGCAGCCGGGGGACAGCCGGAAACACCATATATTTT. Amino acids: CASSRGTAGNTIYF.

This rearrangement joins TRBV28 to TRBJ2-7; no reliable D call. CDR1 is MDHEN, CDR2 SYDVKM, per germline. Trimming removed 3 bases from V and 7 bases from J, with 7 bases in between. This CDR3 is built from 11 residues. The CDR3 sequence: CASSFRREQYF. CDR3 DNA: TGTGCCAGCAGTTTTAGGAGAGAGCAGTACTTC.

The rearrangement joins TRBV15 to TRBJ2-2; D is possibly TRBD2 (6 bases). The V gene lost 1 base and the J gene lost 3 bases, with 6 bases spanning the gap. Germline CDR1 and CDR2: LNHNV and YYDKDF (reference sequence). The CDR3 spans 14 residues. CDR3 region: CATSRAGDTGELFF. CDR3 sequence (DNA): TGTGCCACCAGCAGAGCGGGGGACACCGGGGAGCTGTTTTTT.

The chain has TRBV6-5 and TRBJ1-2; weak D call: TRBD1 (6 bases). CDR1 and CDR2 (germline): MNHEY, SVGAGI. The CDR3 is 14 amino acids. Deletions cut 10 bases from V and 2 bases from J, with 17 bases between. For the CDR3, the DNA is TGTGCCACCACAAAGGGGACAAAGAACTATGGCTACACCTTC. Translation gives CATTKGTKNYGYTF.

This clone was detected a few times. The chain has TRBV19 and TRBJ2-4, with TRBD1 identical over 9 bases. Germline V gene lookup returns CDR1 LNHDA and CDR2 SQIVND (reference sequence). The CDR3 has 16 amino acids. Trimming removed 5 bases from V and 9 bases from J; junction bases left unmatched: 14. The CDR3 region has the DNA TGTGCCAGTAGTCCCCTTTCGTTGGACAGGGGCGGCATTCAGTACTTC. This encodes CASSPLSLDRGGIQYF.

The sample holds a few counts of this clone. The chain couples TRBV9 to TRBJ1-4; 8 bases agree with TRBD1. Germline CDR1 and CDR2: SGDLS and YYNGEE. The CDR3 contains 15 residues. The V segment lost 2 bases and the J segment 4 bases; nucleotides outside the gene matches: 4. Here the CDR3 DNA reads TGTGCCAGCAGCGTGACAGGGGCCGATAATGAAAAACTGTTTTTT. Translating it yields CASSVTGADNEKLFF. Supplemented by reference TRBV9 and TRBJ1-4, the full variable domain reads DSGVTQTPKHLITATGQRVTLRCSPRSGDLSVYWYQQSLDQGLQFLIQYYNGEERAKGNILERFSAQQFPDLHSELNLSSLELGDSALYFCASSVTGADNEKLFFGSGTQLSVL.

The rearrangement uses TRBV11-1 and TRBJ1-1; weak D call: TRBD1 (5 bases). This CDR3 is built from 17 residues. Deletions cut 5 bases from V and 4 bases from J, with 23 bases between. CDR1 and CDR2 (germline): SGHAT, FQDESV (reference sequence). The CDR3 loop reads CASSPLGWGGVRTEAFF. CDR3 sequence (DNA): TGTGCCAGCAGCCCTTTGGGGTGGGGGGGAGTACGCACTGAAGCTTTCTTT.

The J gene is TRBJ1-4, the V gene TRBV6-1, with a possible D match to TRBD1 (5 bases). The CDR3 is 14 residues long. Germline CDR1 MNHNS, CDR2 SASEGT. Trimming took off 5 bases at V and 8 bases at J, with 15 bases between the two ends. The CDR3 sequence: CASSWAGRGEKLFF. In nucleotides, the CDR3 is TGTGCCAGCAGTTGGGCAGGGAGAGGAGAAAAACTGTTTTTT.

The J gene is TRBJ1-2, the V gene TRBV28, with 9 bases aligning to TRBD1. Germline loops: CDR1 MDHEN, CDR2 SYDVKM. The CDR3 consists of 15 residues. Trimming at V came to 5 bases and at J to 4 bases, leaving 8 bases not matched to a gene. CDR3 bases: TGTGCCAGCAGTCTCAAAACAGGGGGCGCCTATGGCTACACCTTC. Its translation: CASSLKTGGAYGYTF.

CDR3 loop: CSVEARRASSYEQYF. DNA of the CDR3: TGCAGCGTTGAAGCCCGACGGGCAAGCTCCTACGAGCAGTACTTC. The V call is TRBV29-1, the J call TRBJ2-7; no reliable D call. Per germline, CDR1 SQVTM and CDR2 ANQGSEA. This CDR3 contains 15 residues. V was clipped by 1 base and J by 0 bases, with 13 bases between them.

This clone was detected once. The J gene is TRBJ2-4, the V gene TRBV5-4; 10 nucleotides agree with TRBD1. The CDR3 spans 17 residues. Trimming removed 2 bases from V and 0 bases from J; junction bases left unmatched: 5. Looked up from germline, CDR1 is SGHNT and CDR2 is YYREEE (reference sequence). Here the CDR3 DNA reads TGTGCCAGCAGCTTAGGGGGACAGGGGTTAGCCAAAAACATTCAGTACTTC. It codes for CASSLGGQGLAKNIQYF.

The chain has TRBV25-1 and TRBJ1-2; 9 bases line up with TRBD1. Germline CDR1 and CDR2: MGHDK and SYGVNS. There are 16 residues in the CDR3. V was clipped by 4 bases and J by 7 bases; unmatched bases: 13. CDR3 DNA sequence: TGTGCCAGCAGTGTCACTTGGACAGGGGAGATCGGTGGCTACACCTTC. Its protein product is CASSVTWTGEIGGYTF.

Only a few counts were recorded for this clone. The chain links TRBV19 to TRBJ1-1, with 7 nucleotides matching TRBD1. The CDR3 has 15 residues. Germline CDR1 and CDR2: LNHDA and SQIVND (reference sequence). V lost 9 bases, J lost 6 bases, and 16 bases stayed unmatched. DNA for the CDR3: TGTGCCAGCCTTCCTGTTTCGGGACAGAGGGCTGAAGCTTTCTTT. It translates to CASLPVSGQRAEAFF. The complete variable domain, with remaining parts taken from reference TRBV19 and TRBJ1-1, reads DGGITQSPKYLFRKEGQNVTLSCEQNLNHDAMYWYRQDPGQGLRLIYYSQIVNDFQKGDIAEGYSVSREKKESFPLTVTSAQKNPTAFYLCASLPVSGQRAEAFFGQGTRLTVV.